This T cell receptor (beta chain) was captured by sequencing in a study of molecular identifiers for immune sequencing clone quantification. Details on this clonotype: The antigen remains unidentified.

TCRdb re-called the PCR reads with MiXCR, one entry per CDR3 protein. The sample lists over 85,000 distinct CDR3 sequences; 30% to 35% were seen once. Overall study findings and caveats: Spiked Jurkat TCR RNA equivalent to one cell reportedly surfaced among some 1 million naive cells.

The CD8+CD4-CCR7+CD45RA+ phenotype defined the sorted naive CD8 T cells. Source material: naive CD8+ T cells from blood, with Jurkat cell RNA spiked in. Subset meaning: FACS-sorted CD8+CD4-CCR7+CD45RA+ naive T cells. This TCR was sampled from a human donor in good health. Some libraries in this study had Jurkat cell RNA spiked in.

This CDR3 is CASSVAGASGRLNYNEQFF. CDR3 in DNA: TGTGCCAGCAGCGTAGCTGGGGCTAGCGGGAGGCTAAACTACAATGAGCAGTTCTTC. This chain uses TRBV9 with TRBJ2-1; 11 nucleotides align to TRBD2. J lost 3 bases, V lost 0 bases, and 11 bases had no gene match. CDR3 size: 19 residues. In germline, CDR1 is SGDLS, CDR2 YYNGEE. The full variable domain, its missing parts supplied by reference TRBV9 and TRBJ2-1, is DSGVTQTPKHLITATGQRVTLRCSPRSGDLSVYWYQQSLDQGLQFLIQYYNGEERAKGNILERFSAQQFPDLHSELNLSSLELGDSALYFCASSVAGASGRLNYNEQFFGPGTRLTVL.